Presented here are 19 T cell receptor beta chains from one specimen sequenced in a study of blood T cell repertoires in COVID-19. Method: immunoSEQ multiplex PCR; TCRdb's copy keeps in-frame clones and lacks some. This table has approximately 210,000 clones, 86% appearing once. The sequenced sample consisted of peripheral blood. All receptors derive from a woman between 65 and 79 years old with acute or convalescent COVID-19.

The V and J genes are TRBV7-6 and TRBJ1-6; D is possibly TRBD1 (6 bases). The CDR3 length is 17 residues. V shed 2 bases and J shed 0 bases, with 11 bases lying between them. CDR1 and CDR2 (germline): SGHVS, FNYEAQ. CDR3 region: CASSLRQGSSYNSPLHF. The DNA for the CDR3 is TGTGCCAGCAGCTTAAGGCAGGGGAGCTCCTATAATTCACCCCTCCACTTT.

The chain combines TRBV7-2 with TRBJ1-2, with D unresolved. Germline V gene sequence: CDR1 SGHTA, CDR2 FQGNSA. This CDR3 comprises 17 residues. Trimming removed 3 bases from V and 3 bases from J, with 20 bases in between. This chain's CDR3 is CASSFPDSRRNHYGYTF. CDR3 nucleotide sequence: TGTGCCAGCAGCTTCCCGGACTCACGGAGAAATCACTATGGCTACACCTTC.

The genes are TRBV5-1 and TRBJ2-1; 12 bases fit TRBD2. This CDR3 comprises 17 residues. The germline V gene encodes CDR1 SGHRS and CDR2 YFSETQ. V trimming: 4 bases; J trimming: 8 bases; junction bases outside the gene matches: 13. CDR3 bases: TGCGCCAGCAGCCGCGGACTAGCGGGAACACATTCGGATGAGCAGTTCTTC. Protein product: CASSRGLAGTHSDEQFF.

This chain connects TRBV18 to TRBJ1-1; D is unresolved. Trimming stripped 2 bases from V and 1 base from J, with 5 bases between. Germline CDR1 KGHSH, CDR2 LQKENI. The CDR3 has 13 amino acids. The CDR3 protein is CASSPNRNTEAFF. CDR3 nucleotide sequence: TGTGCCAGCTCACCAAACAGGAACACTGAAGCTTTCTTT.

This chain uses TRBV6-2 or TRBV6-3 with TRBJ2-1, with TRBD1 matching over 12 bases. CDR1 and CDR2 from the germline V gene are MNHEY and SVGEGT. V dropped 7 bases and J dropped 6; count of bases not matched to a gene: 13. The CDR3 consists of 17 residues. This CDR3 is CASTPWGQGARVNEQFF. CDR3 DNA: TGTGCCAGCACCCCTTGGGGACAGGGGGCGCGAGTCAATGAGCAGTTCTTC.

This chain joins TRBV28 and TRBJ1-1, with TRBD1 matching over 9 bases. CDR1 MDHEN and CDR2 SYDVKM come from the germline V gene. The J segment lost 5 bases and the V segment lost 5 bases, leaving 6 bases of the junction unmatched. The length of the CDR3 is 14 residues. The DNA for the CDR3 is TGTGCCAGCAGTGCTACAGGGGGCTGGACTGAAGCTTTCTTT. Encoded protein: CASSATGGWTEAFF.

This rearrangement joins TRBV19 to TRBJ2-2; tentatively, D is TRBD1 (6 bases). V was cut by 4 bases and J by 3 bases, with 18 bases left in between. CDR3 length: 17 amino acids. Germline CDR1 is LNHDA and CDR2 is SQIVND (reference sequence). In DNA form, the CDR3 reads TGTGCCAGTAGTAACGCCCCAGGGGTGGTGGACACCGGGGAGCTGTTTTTT. Translating it yields CASSNAPGVVDTGELFF.

This clone was counted between two and nine times. V is TRBV10-3 and J is TRBJ1-2; D gene unclear. The CDR3 totals 13 residues. Germline assignment: CDR1 ENHRY and CDR2 SYGVKD. The V gene lost 3 bases and the J gene lost 2 bases, with 7 bases spanning the gap. The CDR3 loop is CAISDLLNYGYTF. The CDR3 bases are TGTGCCATCAGTGACCTTCTAAACTATGGCTACACCTTC.

This chain uses TRBV5-6 with TRBJ2-1; D remains ambiguous. CDR1 is SGHDT, CDR2 YYEEEE, per germline. This CDR3 contains 11 residues. Trimming stripped 4 bases from V and 4 bases from J, with 3 bases between. CDR3 sequence reads: CASSLYNEQFF. The CDR3 coding sequence is TGTGCCAGCAGCCTATACAATGAGCAGTTCTTC.

J is TRBJ2-7 and V is TRBV5-4; 7 positions match TRBD1. With V trimmed by 4 bases and J by 7 bases, 14 bases remained unmatched. Germline V gives CDR1 SGHNT, CDR2 YYREEE (reference sequence). This CDR3 has 15 residues. CDR3 sequence reads: CASSPEGTAPGEQYF. The CDR3 region has the DNA TGTGCCAGCAGCCCGGAAGGGACAGCCCCGGGGGAGCAGTACTTC.

This rearrangement joins TRBV5-1 to TRBJ1-2; D is undetermined. CDR1 is SGHRS and CDR2 is YFSETQ in the germline V gene. The CDR3 covers 15 residues. V was trimmed by 0 bases and J by 2 bases, leaving 11 bases between them. The CDR3 protein is CASSLGHQANYGYTF. Here the CDR3 DNA reads TGCGCCAGCAGCTTGGGCCACCAGGCAAACTATGGCTACACCTTC.

The V and J genes are TRBV12-3 or TRBV12-4 and TRBJ1-5; D ambiguous. The CDR3 has 12 amino acids. The V gene lost 3 bases and the J gene lost 5 bases, with 5 bases spanning the gap. The CDR3 sequence is CASSFGDQPQHF. CDR3 DNA sequence: TGTGCCAGCAGTTTCGGGGATCAGCCCCAGCATTTT.

About this clone: Other DNA sequences in this specimen translate into the identical CDR3. The chain combines TRBV18 with TRBJ1-2, with D perhaps TRBD1 (6 bases). Germline V gene data show CDR1 as KGHSH and CDR2 as LQKENI. V was pared by 1 base and J by 3 bases, with 6 bases between. The CDR3 contains 13 residues. The CDR3 nucleotides are TGTGCCAGCTCACCACAGGGGGACTATGGCTACACCTTC. This translates into CASSPQGDYGYTF.

The chain has TRBV28 and TRBJ1-1; D not certain. The CDR3 totals 14 residues. V was cut by 2 bases and J by 10 bases, with 17 bases left in between. Germline V gene lookup returns CDR1 MDHEN and CDR2 SYDVKM. The CDR3 sequence is CASSLMGKTNRAFF. For the CDR3, the DNA is TGTGCCAGCAGTTTAATGGGAAAGACTAATCGAGCTTTCTTT. Combining the CDR3 with reference TRBV28 and TRBJ1-1 gives the whole variable domain DVKVTQSSRYLVKRTGEKVFLECVQDMDHENMFWYRQDPGLGLRLIYFSYDVKMKEKGDIPEGYSVSREKKERFSLILESASTNQTSMYLCASSLMGKTNRAFFGQGTRLTVV.

This clone occurred a few times. V gene TRBV18 combines with J gene TRBJ1-6; no clear D gene. Per the germline V gene, CDR1 is KGHSH and CDR2 is LQKENI. The CDR3 runs to 15 residues. The germline V and J ends were trimmed by 1 base and 2 bases, with 6 bases remaining between them. The CDR3 coding sequence is TGTGCCAGCTCACCACAACTTGCCTATAATTCACCCCTCCACTTT. It encodes CASSPQLAYNSPLHF.

The CDR3 sequence is CASSLGTGGGYGYTF. CDR3 sequence (DNA): TGTGCCAGCAGCTTAGGGACAGGCGGGGGCTATGGCTACACCTTC. The gene calls are TRBV7-3 and TRBJ1-2; 8 nucleotides agree with TRBD1. Per germline, CDR1 SGHTA and CDR2 FQGTGA. The junction had 6 bases not matched to a gene; V was cut back by 2 bases and J by 4 bases. This CDR3 is built from 15 residues.

The sample holds a few counts of this clone. The chain carries TRBV28 and TRBJ2-2; TRBD2 might be the D (5 bases). CDR1 and CDR2 from the germline V gene are MDHEN and SYDVKM. The CDR3 covers 13 residues. V gave up 5 bases and J gave up 1 base, with 5 bases separating them. This chain's CDR3 is CASSGRNTGELFF. The CDR3 DNA follows: TGTGCCAGCAGTGGGAGGAACACCGGGGAGCTGTTTTTT. The whole variable domain, remainder taken from reference TRBV28 and TRBJ2-2, is DVKVTQSSRYLVKRTGEKVFLECVQDMDHENMFWYRQDPGLGLRLIYFSYDVKMKEKGDIPEGYSVSREKKERFSLILESASTNQTSMYLCASSGRNTGELFFGEGSRLTVL.

The rearrangement uses TRBV9 and TRBJ2-7, with 7 bases lining up with TRBD2. With 3 bases clipped from V and 6 bases from J, the junction kept 6 bases outside the gene matches. Germline V gene lookup returns CDR1 SGDLS and CDR2 YYNGEE. The CDR3 extends over 13 amino acids. The CDR3 loop reads CASSGEGPSEQYF. The CDR3 nucleotides are TGTGCCAGCAGCGGGGAGGGCCCTTCCGAGCAGTACTTC.

The J gene is TRBJ1-3, the V gene TRBV6-5; TRBD1 might be the D (5 bases). V was shortened by 2 bases and J by 0 bases, with 11 bases between the two germline ends. CDR1 is MNHEY and CDR2 is SVGAGI in the germline V gene. The CDR3 has 16 amino acids. The CDR3 loop reads CASSYQGLYSGNTIYF. In DNA, the CDR3 is TGTGCCAGCAGTTACCAGGGTCTTTACTCTGGAAACACCATATATTTT.